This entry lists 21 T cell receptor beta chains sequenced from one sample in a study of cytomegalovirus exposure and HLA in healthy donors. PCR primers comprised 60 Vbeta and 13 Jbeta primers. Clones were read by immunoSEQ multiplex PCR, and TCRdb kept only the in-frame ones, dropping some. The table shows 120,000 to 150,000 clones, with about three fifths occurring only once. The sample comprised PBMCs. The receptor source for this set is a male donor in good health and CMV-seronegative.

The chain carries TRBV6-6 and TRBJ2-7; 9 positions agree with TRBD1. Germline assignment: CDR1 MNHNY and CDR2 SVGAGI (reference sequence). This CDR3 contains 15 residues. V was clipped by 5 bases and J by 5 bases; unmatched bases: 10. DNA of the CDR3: TGTGCCAGCAGTACCCGGGACAGGGTTCGCGACGAGCAGTACTTC. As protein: CASSTRDRVRDEQYF.

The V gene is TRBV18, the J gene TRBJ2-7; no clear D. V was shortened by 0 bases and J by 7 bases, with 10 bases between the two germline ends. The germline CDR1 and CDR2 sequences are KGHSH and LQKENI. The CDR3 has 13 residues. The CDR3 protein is CASSPPYQREQYF. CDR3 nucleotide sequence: TGTGCCAGCTCACCACCGTATCAGAGGGAGCAGTACTTC.

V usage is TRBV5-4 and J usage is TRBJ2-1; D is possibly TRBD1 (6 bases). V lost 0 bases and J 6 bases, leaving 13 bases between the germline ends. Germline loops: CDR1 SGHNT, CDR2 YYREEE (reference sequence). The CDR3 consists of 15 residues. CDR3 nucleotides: TGTGCCAGCAGCTTGGTGGGGGCAAGCTTCAATGAGCAGTTCTTC. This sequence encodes CASSLVGASFNEQFF.

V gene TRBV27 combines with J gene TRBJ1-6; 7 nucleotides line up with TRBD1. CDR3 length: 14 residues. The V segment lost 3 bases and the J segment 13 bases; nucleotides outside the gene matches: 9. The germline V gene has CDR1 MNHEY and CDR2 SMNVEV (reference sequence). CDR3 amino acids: CASSLGQTMAPLHF. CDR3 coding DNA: TGTGCCAGCAGTTTGGGACAGACCATGGCGCCCCTCCACTTT.

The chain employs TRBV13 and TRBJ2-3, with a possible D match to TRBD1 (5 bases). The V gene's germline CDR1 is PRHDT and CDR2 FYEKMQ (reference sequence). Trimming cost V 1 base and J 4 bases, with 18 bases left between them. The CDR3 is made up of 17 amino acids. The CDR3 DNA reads TGTGCCAGCAGCTTAGAGGGTCGAACAGGTCGAGCAGATACGCAGTATTTT. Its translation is CASSLEGRTGRADTQYF.

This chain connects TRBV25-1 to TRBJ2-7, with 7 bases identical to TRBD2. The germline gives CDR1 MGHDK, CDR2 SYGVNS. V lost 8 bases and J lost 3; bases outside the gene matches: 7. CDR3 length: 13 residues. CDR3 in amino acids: CASAGGGFYEQYF. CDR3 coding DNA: TGTGCCAGCGCCGGGGGAGGGTTCTACGAGCAGTACTTC.

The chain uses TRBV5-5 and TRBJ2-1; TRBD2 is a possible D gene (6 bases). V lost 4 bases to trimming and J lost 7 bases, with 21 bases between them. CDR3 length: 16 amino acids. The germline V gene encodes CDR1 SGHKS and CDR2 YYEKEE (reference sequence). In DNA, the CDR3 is TGTGCCAGCAGCACCCAGGGAGCGGTAGGGAGGAATGAGCAGTTCTTC. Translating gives CASSTQGAVGRNEQFF.

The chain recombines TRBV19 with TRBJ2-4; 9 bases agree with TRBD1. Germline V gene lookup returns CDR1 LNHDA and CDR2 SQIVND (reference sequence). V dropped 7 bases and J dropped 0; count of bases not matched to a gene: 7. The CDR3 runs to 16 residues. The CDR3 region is CASTQPGQGAKNIQYF. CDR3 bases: TGTGCCAGTACCCAACCGGGACAGGGAGCCAAAAACATTCAGTACTTC.

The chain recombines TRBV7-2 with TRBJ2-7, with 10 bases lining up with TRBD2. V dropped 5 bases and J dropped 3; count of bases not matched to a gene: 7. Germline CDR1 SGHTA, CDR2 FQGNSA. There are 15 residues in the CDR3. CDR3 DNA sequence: TGTGCCAGCAGCCCGGGACTAGCGTGGGTCTACGAGCAGTACTTC. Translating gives CASSPGLAWVYEQYF.

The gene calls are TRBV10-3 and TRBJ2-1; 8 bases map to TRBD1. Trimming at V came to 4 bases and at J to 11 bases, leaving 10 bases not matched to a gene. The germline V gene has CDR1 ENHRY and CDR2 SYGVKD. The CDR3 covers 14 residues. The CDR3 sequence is CAISGGTGPRKQFF. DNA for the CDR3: TGTGCCATCAGTGGAGGGACAGGACCGAGGAAGCAGTTCTTC.

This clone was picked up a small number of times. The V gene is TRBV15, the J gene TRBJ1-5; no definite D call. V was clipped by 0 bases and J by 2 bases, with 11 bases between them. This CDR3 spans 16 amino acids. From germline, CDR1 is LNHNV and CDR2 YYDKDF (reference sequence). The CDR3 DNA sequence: TGTGCCACCAGCAGAGATGGAGGAACGGGCAATCAGCCCCAGCATTTT. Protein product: CATSRDGGTGNQPQHF.

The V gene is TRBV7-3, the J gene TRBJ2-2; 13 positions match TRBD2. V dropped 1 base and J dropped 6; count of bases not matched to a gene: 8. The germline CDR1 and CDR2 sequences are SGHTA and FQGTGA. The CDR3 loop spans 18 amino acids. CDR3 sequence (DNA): TGTGCCAGCAGCTTAATGACTAGCGGGGGGAGGTCAGCCGGGGAGCTGTTTTTT. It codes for CASSLMTSGGRSAGELFF.

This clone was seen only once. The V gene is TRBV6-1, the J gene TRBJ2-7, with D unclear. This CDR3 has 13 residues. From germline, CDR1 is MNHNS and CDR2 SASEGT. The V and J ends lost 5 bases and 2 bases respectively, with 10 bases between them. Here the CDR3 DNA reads TGTGCCAGCAGTAAGTTCGAGGCCTACGAGCAGTACTTC. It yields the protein CASSKFEAYEQYF.

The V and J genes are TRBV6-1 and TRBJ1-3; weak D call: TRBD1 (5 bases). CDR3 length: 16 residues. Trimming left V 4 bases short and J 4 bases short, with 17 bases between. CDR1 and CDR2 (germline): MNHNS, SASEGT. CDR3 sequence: CASSVNIGVGGNTIYF. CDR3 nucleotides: TGTGCCAGCAGTGTAAATATAGGGGTCGGAGGAAACACCATATATTTT.

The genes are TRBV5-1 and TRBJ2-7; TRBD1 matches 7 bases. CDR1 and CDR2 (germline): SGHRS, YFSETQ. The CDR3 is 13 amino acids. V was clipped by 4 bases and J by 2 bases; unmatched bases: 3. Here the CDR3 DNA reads TGCGCCAGCAGCAGGGGGCAGGCCTACGAGCAGTACTTC. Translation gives CASSRGQAYEQYF. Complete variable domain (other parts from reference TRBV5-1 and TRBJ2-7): KAGVTQTPRYLIKTRGQQVTLSCSPISGHRSVSWYQQTPGQGLQFLFEYFSETQRNKGNFPGRFSGRQFSNSRSEMNVSTLELGDSALYLCASSRGQAYEQYFGPGTRLTVT.

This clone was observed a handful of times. The CDR3 coding sequence is TGTGCCAGCAGTGGCGACAGGGGAAATTCACCCCTCCACTTT. Its translation: CASSGDRGNSPLHF. The chain recombines TRBV27 with TRBJ1-6, with 8 nucleotides matching TRBD1. V dropped 5 bases and J dropped 7; count of bases not matched to a gene: 4. The CDR3 runs 14 residues. CDR1 is MNHEY and CDR2 is SMNVEV in the germline V gene (reference sequence).

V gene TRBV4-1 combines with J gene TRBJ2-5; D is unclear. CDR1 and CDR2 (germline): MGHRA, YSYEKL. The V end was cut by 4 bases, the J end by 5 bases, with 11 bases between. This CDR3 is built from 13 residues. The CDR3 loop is CASSPSGSETQYF. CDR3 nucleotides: TGCGCCAGCAGCCCCTCCGGTTCGGAGACCCAGTACTTC.

The CDR3 here is CASSTWGRVKANEKLFF. The CDR3 DNA sequence: TGTGCCAGCAGCACTTGGGGCAGGGTGAAAGCTAATGAAAAACTGTTTTTT. The gene calls are TRBV28 and TRBJ1-4; D might be TRBD1 (5 bases). V was shortened by 6 bases and J by 3 bases, with 20 bases between the two germline ends. Germline-derived CDR1 and CDR2 are MDHEN and SYDVKM. CDR3 length equals 17 residues. Filled out from reference TRBV28 and TRBJ1-4, the complete variable domain reads DVKVTQSSRYLVKRTGEKVFLECVQDMDHENMFWYRQDPGLGLRLIYFSYDVKMKEKGDIPEGYSVSREKKERFSLILESASTNQTSMYLCASSTWGRVKANEKLFFGSGTQLSVL.

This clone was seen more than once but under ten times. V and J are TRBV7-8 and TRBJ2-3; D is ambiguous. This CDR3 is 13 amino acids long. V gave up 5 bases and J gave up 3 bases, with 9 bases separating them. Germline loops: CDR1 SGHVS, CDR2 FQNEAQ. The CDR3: CASSPVSTDTQYF. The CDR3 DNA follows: TGTGCCAGCAGCCCCGTTTCTACAGATACGCAGTATTTT.

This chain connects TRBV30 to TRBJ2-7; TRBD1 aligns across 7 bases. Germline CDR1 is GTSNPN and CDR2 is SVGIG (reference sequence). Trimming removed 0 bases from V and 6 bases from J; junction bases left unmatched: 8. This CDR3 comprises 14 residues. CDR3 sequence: CAWSVTGYRPEQYF. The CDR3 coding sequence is TGTGCCTGGAGTGTGACAGGGTACCGACCCGAGCAGTACTTC.

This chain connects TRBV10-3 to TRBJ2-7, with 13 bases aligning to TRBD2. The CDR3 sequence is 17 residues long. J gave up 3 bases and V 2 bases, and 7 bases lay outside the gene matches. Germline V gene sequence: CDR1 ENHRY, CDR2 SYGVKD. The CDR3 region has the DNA TGTGCCATCAGTGAGGGACTAGCGGGGGAGCTATTCTACGAGCAGTACTTC. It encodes CAISEGLAGELFYEQYF.